The 6 T cell receptor beta chains in this list originate from one sample, sequenced in a study of T cells in Graves' hyperthyroidism and ophthalmopathy. Amplification of TCR beta CDR3 regions was performed using RNA transcripts as template. The HTBI primer set was used in a first-round RT-PCR of the TCR CDR3. One entry per CDR3 protein results from TCRdb running MiXCR on the multiplex PCR reads. Among about 640,000 distinct CDR3 sequences listed, less than 45% were seen once. The sequencing input was peripheral blood or thyroid tissue (not recorded which). The receptor source for this set is an adult man with Graves' disease, either hyperthyroidism or ophthalmopathy (not recorded which).

The J gene is TRBJ1-4, the V gene TRBV20-1, with D perhaps TRBD1 (6 bases). The CDR3 has 13 residues. The V gene lost 1 base and the J gene lost 8 bases, with 11 bases spanning the gap. From germline, CDR1 is DFQATT and CDR2 SNEGSKA (reference sequence). CDR3 sequence (DNA): TGCAGTGCTAGAGTACAGGGTGTCGAAAAACTGTTTTTT. Its protein product is CSARVQGVEKLFF.

This clonotype was detected many times. The chain couples TRBV29-1 to TRBJ2-5, with 7 bases matching TRBD1. The CDR3 consists of 12 residues. The trim removed 7 bases at V and 5 bases at J, leaving 7 bases unmatched. Germline V gives CDR1 SQVTM, CDR2 ANQGSEA. The CDR3 coding sequence is TGCAGCGGCAGGACAGGTGTGGAGACCCAGTACTTC. The encoded protein is CSGRTGVETQYF.

The J gene is TRBJ2-7, the V gene TRBV11-3; 9 nucleotides align to TRBD1. The V segment lost 3 bases and the J segment 5 bases; nucleotides outside the gene matches: 8. This CDR3 contains 15 residues. The germline CDR1 and CDR2 sequences are SGHNT and YENEEA. CDR3 sequence reads: CASSFTPDRGNEQYF. The CDR3 region has the DNA TGTGCCAGCAGCTTTACGCCGGACAGGGGAAACGAGCAGTACTTC.

In its sample, this clonotype was seen many times. The chain combines TRBV2 with TRBJ1-5; no firm D call. The CDR3 extends over 12 amino acids. The V end was cut by 8 bases, the J end by 0 bases, with 5 bases between. Germline V lookup: CDR1 SNHLY, CDR2 FYNNEI. Here the CDR3 DNA reads TGTGCCAGCGGACTTAGCAATCAGCCCCAGCATTTT. Protein sequence: CASGLSNQPQHF. Looking up the rest from reference TRBV2 and TRBJ1-5 gives the full variable domain: EPEVTQTPSHQVTQMGQEVILRCVPISNHLYFYWYRQILGQKVEFLVSFYNNEISEKSEIFDDQFSVERPDGSNFTLKIRSTKLEDSAMYFCASGLSNQPQHFGDGTRLSIL.

This clonotype was observed a handful of times. The V and J genes are TRBV5-1 and TRBJ2-5; D is possibly TRBD1 (6 bases). Trimming stripped 4 bases from V and 5 bases from J, with 15 bases between. Germline CDR1 reads SGHRS; CDR2 reads YFSETQ. The length of the CDR3 is 14 residues. The DNA for the CDR3 is TGCGCCAGCAGCCAGGGACAACGCTTTGAGACCCAGTACTTC. Amino acid sequence: CASSQGQRFETQYF.

This rearrangement joins TRBV2 to TRBJ2-2; D possibly corresponds to TRBD1 (5 bases). The V gene's germline CDR1 is SNHLY and CDR2 FYNNEI. Trimming cost V 5 bases and J 6 bases, with 13 bases left between them. The CDR3 length is 14 residues. The CDR3 here is CASSSTQGAGELFF. DNA for the CDR3: TGTGCCAGCAGTTCGACGCAGGGTGCCGGGGAGCTGTTTTTT.